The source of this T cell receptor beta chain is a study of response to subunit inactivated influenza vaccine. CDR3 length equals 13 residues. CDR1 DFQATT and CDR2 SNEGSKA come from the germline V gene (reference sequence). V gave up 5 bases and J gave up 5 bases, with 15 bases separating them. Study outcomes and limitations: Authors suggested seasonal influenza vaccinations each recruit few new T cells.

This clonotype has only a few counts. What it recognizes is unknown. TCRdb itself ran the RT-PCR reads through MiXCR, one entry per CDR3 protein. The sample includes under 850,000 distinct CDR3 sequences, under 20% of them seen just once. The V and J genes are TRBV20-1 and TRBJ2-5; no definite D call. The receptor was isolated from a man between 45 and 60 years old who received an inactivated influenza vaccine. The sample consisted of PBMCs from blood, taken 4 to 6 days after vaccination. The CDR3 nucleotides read TGCAGTGCTGGATCCCATAGGGTCGAGACCCAGTACTTC. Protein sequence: CSAGSHRVETQYF.